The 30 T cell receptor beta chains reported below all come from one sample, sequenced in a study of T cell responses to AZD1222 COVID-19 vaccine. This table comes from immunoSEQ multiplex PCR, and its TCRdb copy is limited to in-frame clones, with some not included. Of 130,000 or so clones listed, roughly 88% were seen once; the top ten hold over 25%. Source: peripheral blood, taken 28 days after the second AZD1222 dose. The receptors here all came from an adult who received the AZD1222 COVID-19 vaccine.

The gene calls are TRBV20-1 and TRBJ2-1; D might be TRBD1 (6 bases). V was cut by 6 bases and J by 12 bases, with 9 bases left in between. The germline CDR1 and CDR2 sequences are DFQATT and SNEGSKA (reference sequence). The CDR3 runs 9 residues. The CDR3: CSAGQGQFF. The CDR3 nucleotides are TGCAGTGCGGGACAAGGGCAGTTCTTC.

The CDR3 nucleotides read TGTGCCAGCAGCCTCTCCTGGACGGGAGACAATGAGCAGTTCTTC. Translation gives CASSLSWTGDNEQFF. The rearrangement links TRBV3-1 (or the pseudogene TRBV3-2) to TRBJ2-1, with D possibly TRBD2 on 6 matching bases. V was clipped by 4 bases and J by 5 bases, with 15 bases between them. CDR1 and CDR2 from the germline V gene are LGHDT and YNNKEL (reference sequence). This CDR3 is built from 15 residues.

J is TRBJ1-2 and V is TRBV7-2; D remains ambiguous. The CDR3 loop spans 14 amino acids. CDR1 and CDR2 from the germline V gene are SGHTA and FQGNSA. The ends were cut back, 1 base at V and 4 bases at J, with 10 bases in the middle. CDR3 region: CASSLGGHPYGYTF. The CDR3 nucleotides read TGTGCCAGCAGCTTAGGCGGCCATCCCTATGGCTACACCTTC.

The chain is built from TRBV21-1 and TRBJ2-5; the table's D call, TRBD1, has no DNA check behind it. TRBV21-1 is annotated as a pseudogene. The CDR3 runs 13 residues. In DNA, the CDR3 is TGTGCCAGCCTGACAGGGGCCGAAGAGACCCAGTACTTC. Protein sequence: CASLTGAEETQYF.

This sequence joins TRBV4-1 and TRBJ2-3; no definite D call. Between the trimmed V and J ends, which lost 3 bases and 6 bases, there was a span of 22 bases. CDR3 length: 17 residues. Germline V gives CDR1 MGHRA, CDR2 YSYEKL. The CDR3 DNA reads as TGCGCCAGCAGCCAGCTACTCTCCCTTCTTGTCGGGGATACGCAGTATTTT. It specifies CASSQLLSLLVGDTQYF.

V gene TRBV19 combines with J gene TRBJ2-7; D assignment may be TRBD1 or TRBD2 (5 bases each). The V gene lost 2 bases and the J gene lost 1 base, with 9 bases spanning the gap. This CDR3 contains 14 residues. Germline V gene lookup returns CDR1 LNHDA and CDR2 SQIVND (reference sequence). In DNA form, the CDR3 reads TGTGCCAGTAGTATACAGGGACCGTCCTACGAGCAGTACTTC. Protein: CASSIQGPSYEQYF. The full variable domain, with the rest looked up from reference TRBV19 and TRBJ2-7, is DGGITQSPKYLFRKEGQNVTLSCEQNLNHDAMYWYRQDPGQGLRLIYYSQIVNDFQKGDIAEGYSVSREKKESFPLTVTSAQKNPTAFYLCASSIQGPSYEQYFGPGTRLTVT.

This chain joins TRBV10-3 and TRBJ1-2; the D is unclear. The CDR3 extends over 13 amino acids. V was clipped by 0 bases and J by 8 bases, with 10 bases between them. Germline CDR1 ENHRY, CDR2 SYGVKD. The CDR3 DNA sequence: TGTGCCATCAGTGAGTCAGGAGGGATGGGCTACACCTTC. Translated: CAISESGGMGYTF.

CDR3 sequence (DNA): TGTGCCAGCAGTTACCACGGCTCTAGCAATCAGCCCCAGCATTTT. Translation gives CASSYHGSSNQPQHF. The chain uses TRBV6-5 and TRBJ1-5, with D hard to call. From germline, CDR1 is MNHEY and CDR2 SVGAGI. Trimming pared 2 bases from V and 0 bases from J, leaving 8 bases between. This CDR3 has 15 amino acids.

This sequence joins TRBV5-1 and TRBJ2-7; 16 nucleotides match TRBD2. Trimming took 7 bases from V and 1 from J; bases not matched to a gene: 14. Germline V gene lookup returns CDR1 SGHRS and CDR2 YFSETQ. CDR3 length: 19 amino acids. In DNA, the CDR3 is TGCGCCAGCTCCAGAACCGGGACTAGCGGGGGGGTAGGGTCCTACGAGCAGTACTTC. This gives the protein CASSRTGTSGGVGSYEQYF.

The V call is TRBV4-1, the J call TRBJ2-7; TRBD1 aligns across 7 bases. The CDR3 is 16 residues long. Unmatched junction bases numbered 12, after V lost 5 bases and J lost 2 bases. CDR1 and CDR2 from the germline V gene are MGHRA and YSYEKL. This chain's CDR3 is CASSYRDSGQPYEQYF. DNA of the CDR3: TGCGCCAGCAGCTACCGCGACTCGGGACAGCCCTACGAGCAGTACTTC.

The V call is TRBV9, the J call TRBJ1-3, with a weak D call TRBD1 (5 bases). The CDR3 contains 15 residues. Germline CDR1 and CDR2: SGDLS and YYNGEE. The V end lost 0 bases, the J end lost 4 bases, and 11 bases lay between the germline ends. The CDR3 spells CASSVDGGSGNTIYF. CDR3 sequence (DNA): TGTGCCAGCAGCGTAGATGGGGGATCGGGAAACACCATATATTTT.

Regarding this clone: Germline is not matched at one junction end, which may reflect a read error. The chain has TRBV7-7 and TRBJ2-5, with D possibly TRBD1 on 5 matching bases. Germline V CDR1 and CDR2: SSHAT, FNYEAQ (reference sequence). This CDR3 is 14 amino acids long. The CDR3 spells CASSFFQQGETQYF. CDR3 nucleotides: TGTGCTAGCAGCTTTTTCCAGCAGGGAGAGACCCAGTACTTC.

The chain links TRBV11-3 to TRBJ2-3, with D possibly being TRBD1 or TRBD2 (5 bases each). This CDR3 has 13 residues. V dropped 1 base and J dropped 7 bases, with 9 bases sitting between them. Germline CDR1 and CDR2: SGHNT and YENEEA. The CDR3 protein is CASSLGGPNTQYF. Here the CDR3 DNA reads TGTGCCAGCAGCTTAGGGGGACCAAATACGCAGTATTTT.

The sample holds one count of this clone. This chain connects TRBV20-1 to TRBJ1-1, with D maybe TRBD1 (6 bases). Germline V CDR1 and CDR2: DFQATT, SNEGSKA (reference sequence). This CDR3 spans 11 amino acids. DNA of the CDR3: TGCCTATCGACAGGGAACACTGAAGCTTTCTTT. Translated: CLSTGNTEAFF.

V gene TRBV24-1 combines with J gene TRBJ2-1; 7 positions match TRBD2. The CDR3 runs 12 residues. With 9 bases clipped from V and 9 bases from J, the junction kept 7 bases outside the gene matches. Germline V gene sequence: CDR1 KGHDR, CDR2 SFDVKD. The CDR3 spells CATGWGEGEQFF. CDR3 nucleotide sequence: TGTGCCACCGGATGGGGGGAGGGTGAGCAGTTCTTC.

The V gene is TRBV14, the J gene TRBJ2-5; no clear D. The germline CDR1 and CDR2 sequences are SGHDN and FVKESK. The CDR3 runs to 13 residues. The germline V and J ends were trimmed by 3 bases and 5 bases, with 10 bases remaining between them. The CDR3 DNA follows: TGTGCCAGCAGCCAGAACCTGGTGGAGACCCAGTACTTC. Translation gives CASSQNLVETQYF.

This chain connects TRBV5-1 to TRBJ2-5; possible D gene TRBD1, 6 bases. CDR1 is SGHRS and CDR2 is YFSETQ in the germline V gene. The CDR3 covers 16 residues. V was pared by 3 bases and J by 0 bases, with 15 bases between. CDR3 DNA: TGCGCCAGCAGCTCCTCGCCAACAGGGAACCAAGAGACCCAGTACTTC. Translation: CASSSSPTGNQETQYF.

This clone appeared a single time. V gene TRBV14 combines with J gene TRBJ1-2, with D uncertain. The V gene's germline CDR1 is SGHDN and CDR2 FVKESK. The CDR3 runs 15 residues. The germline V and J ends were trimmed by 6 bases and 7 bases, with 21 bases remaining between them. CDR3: CASSKVPGSVRGYTF. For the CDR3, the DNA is TGTGCCAGCAGTAAAGTCCCGGGGAGCGTTCGTGGCTACACCTTC.

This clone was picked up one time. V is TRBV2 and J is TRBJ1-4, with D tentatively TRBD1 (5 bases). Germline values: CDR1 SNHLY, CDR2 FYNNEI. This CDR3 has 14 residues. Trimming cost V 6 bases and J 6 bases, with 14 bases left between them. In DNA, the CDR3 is TGTGCCAGCAGGGGGACCGTTTCCCATGAAAAACTGTTTTTT. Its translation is CASRGTVSHEKLFF.

The CDR3 sequence: CASSLDYYSNQPQHF. The CDR3, as DNA: TGTGCCAGCAGCTTAGATTACTATAGCAATCAGCCCCAGCATTTT. V usage is TRBV11-2 and J usage is TRBJ1-5; D uncertain. The CDR3 loop spans 15 amino acids. V was trimmed by 0 bases and J by 0 bases, leaving 6 bases between them. Germline CDR1 SGHAT, CDR2 FQNNGV.

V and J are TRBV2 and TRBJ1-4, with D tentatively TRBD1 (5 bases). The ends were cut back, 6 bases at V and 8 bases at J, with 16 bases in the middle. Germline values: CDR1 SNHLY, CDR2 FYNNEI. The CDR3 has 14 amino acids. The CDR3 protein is CASSRDPSREKLFF. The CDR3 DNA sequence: TGTGCCAGCAGCAGGGACCCTTCGAGGGAAAAACTGTTTTTT.

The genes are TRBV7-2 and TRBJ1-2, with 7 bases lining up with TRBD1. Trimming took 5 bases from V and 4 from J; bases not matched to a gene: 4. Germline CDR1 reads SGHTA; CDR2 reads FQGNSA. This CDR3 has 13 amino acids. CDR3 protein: CASSPTGLYGYTF. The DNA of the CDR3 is TGTGCCAGCAGCCCGACAGGGCTCTATGGCTACACCTTC.

CDR3 sequence (DNA): TGTGCCAGCAGCCTTCCGGATCAGCCCCAGCATTTT. It is translated as CASSLPDQPQHF. The chain joins TRBV3-1 (or the pseudogene TRBV3-2) to TRBJ1-5; D unclear. The germline CDR1 and CDR2 sequences are LGHDT and YNNKEL (reference sequence). V gave up 4 bases and J gave up 5 bases, with 6 bases separating them. CDR3 size: 12 residues.

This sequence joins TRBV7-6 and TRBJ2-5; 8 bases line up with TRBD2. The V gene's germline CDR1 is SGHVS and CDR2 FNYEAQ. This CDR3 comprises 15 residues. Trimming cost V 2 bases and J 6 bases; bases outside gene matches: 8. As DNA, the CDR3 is TGTGCCAGCAGCTTATTGCCCAGCGGGGGACAGACCCAGTACTTC. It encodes CASSLLPSGGQTQYF.

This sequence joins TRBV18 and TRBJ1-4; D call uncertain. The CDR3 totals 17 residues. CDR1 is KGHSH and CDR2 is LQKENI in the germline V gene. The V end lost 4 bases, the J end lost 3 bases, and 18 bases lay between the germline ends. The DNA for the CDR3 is TGTGCCAGCTCACTAGACCTTATTCTAGGGCCTAATGAAAAACTGTTTTTT. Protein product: CASSLDLILGPNEKLFF.

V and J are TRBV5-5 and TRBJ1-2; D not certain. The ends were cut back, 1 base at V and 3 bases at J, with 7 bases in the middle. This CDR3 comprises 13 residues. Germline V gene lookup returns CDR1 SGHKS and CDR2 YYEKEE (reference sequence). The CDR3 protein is CASSLSADYGYTF. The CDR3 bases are TGTGCCAGCAGCTTGTCGGCAGACTATGGCTACACCTTC.

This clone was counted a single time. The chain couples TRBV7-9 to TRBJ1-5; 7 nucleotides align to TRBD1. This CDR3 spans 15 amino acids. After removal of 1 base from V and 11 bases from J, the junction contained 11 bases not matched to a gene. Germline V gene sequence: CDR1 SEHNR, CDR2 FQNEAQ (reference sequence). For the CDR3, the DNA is TGTGCCAGCAGCTTAGAAGGGGGCCCCCTAAGAGCCCAGCATTTT. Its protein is CASSLEGGPLRAQHF.

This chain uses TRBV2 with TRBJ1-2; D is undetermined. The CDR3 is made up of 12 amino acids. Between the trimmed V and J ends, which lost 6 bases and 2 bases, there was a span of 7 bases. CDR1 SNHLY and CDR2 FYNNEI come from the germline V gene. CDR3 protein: CASRGWNYGYTF. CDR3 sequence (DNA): TGTGCCAGCAGGGGGTGGAACTATGGCTACACCTTC. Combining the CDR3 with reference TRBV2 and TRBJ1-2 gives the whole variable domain EPEVTQTPSHQVTQMGQEVILRCVPISNHLYFYWYRQILGQKVEFLVSFYNNEISEKSEIFDDQFSVERPDGSNFTLKIRSTKLEDSAMYFCASRGWNYGYTFGSGTRLTVV.

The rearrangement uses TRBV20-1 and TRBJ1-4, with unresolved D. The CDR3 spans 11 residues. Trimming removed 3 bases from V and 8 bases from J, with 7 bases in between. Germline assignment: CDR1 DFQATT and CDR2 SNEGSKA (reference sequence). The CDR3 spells CSASPVEKLFF. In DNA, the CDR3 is TGCAGTGCTAGTCCCGTGGAAAAACTGTTTTTT.

CDR3 amino acids: CASSPGVFGNTEAFF. DNA for the CDR3: TGCGCCAGCAGCCCAGGGGTTTTTGGGAACACTGAAGCTTTCTTT. The rearrangement joins TRBV5-1 to TRBJ1-1; a possible D gene is TRBD1 (6 bases). Trimming removed 4 bases from V and 1 base from J, with 14 bases in between. The CDR3 consists of 15 residues. Germline values: CDR1 SGHRS, CDR2 YFSETQ.